These 15 T cell receptor beta chains originate from one sample sequenced in a study of T cell changes during pregnancy in multiple sclerosis. Generated by immunoSEQ multiplex PCR, the TCRdb table keeps only in-frame clones and is missing some. The sample has 34,000 or so clones, roughly 88% seen once. The sequenced sample was CD8+ T cells from peripheral blood mononuclear cells, obtained after pregnancy. All receptors come from a female donor with multiple sclerosis, enrolled in a pregnancy study.

The chain carries TRBV4-2 and TRBJ2-7, with 7 bases that match TRBD1. V shed 1 base and J 0 bases; nucleotides not matched to a gene: 6. This CDR3 has 16 amino acids. Germline values: CDR1 LGHNA, CDR2 YNFKEQ. The chain's CDR3 is CASSQAGGDSSYEQYF. DNA of the CDR3: TGTGCCAGCAGCCAAGCTGGTGGGGACAGCTCCTACGAGCAGTACTTC.

V usage is TRBV25-1 and J usage is TRBJ1-1, with D tentatively TRBD1 (5 bases). CDR3 length: 16 residues. Trimming took 1 base from V and 5 from J, leaving 17 bases between them. Per the germline V gene, CDR1 is MGHDK and CDR2 is SYGVNS. The CDR3 coding sequence is TGTGCCAGCAGTGAATTGGGGGGAGGCTGGAGGACTGAAGCTTTCTTT. Its protein product is CASSELGGGWRTEAFF.

This chain links TRBV6-6 with TRBJ1-1; the D is unclear. V was shortened by 2 bases and J by 6 bases, with 13 bases between the two germline ends. The CDR3 has 14 residues. The germline V gene encodes CDR1 MNHNY and CDR2 SVGAGI (reference sequence). This CDR3 is CASSYRGSGPEAFF. The CDR3 DNA reads as TGTGCCAGCAGTTACCGGGGAAGCGGCCCTGAAGCTTTCTTT.

The chain links TRBV18 to TRBJ2-1; 9 bases are a match to TRBD1. Trimming cost V 0 bases and J 4 bases; bases outside gene matches: 7. The CDR3 is 17 amino acids. The germline gives CDR1 KGHSH, CDR2 LQKENI. In nucleotides, the CDR3 is TGTGCCAGCTCACCACCGGTAACCGGGACAGGGTACAATGAGCAGTTCTTC. This encodes CASSPPVTGTGYNEQFF.

The chain couples TRBV2 to TRBJ2-1; 7 bases align to TRBD1. CDR3 length equals 16 residues. The junction had 10 bases not matched to a gene; V was cut back by 3 bases and J by 5 bases. Germline lookup yields CDR1 SNHLY and CDR2 FYNNEI. The CDR3 protein is CASSDHIQGENNEQFF. The CDR3 coding sequence is TGTGCCAGCAGTGACCATATCCAGGGGGAAAACAATGAGCAGTTCTTC. Supplemented by reference TRBV2 and TRBJ2-1, the full variable domain reads EPEVTQTPSHQVTQMGQEVILRCVPISNHLYFYWYRQILGQKVEFLVSFYNNEISEKSEIFDDQFSVERPDGSNFTLKIRSTKLEDSAMYFCASSDHIQGENNEQFFGPGTRLTVL.

The chain's CDR3 is CASSPSRIDSGNTIYF. CDR3 coding DNA: TGTGCCAGCAGCCCGTCGCGGATCGACTCTGGAAACACCATATATTTT. The V and J genes are TRBV5-6 and TRBJ1-3, with D unclear. This CDR3 is 16 amino acids long. V dropped 4 bases and J dropped 0 bases, with 14 bases sitting between them. Germline V gene sequence: CDR1 SGHDT, CDR2 YYEEEE.

The chain joins TRBV7-9 to TRBJ2-1, with TRBD2 as a possible D gene (7 bases). Germline loops: CDR1 SEHNR, CDR2 FQNEAQ (reference sequence). V was pared by 3 bases and J by 7 bases, with 19 bases between. There are 16 residues in the CDR3. The CDR3 loop is CASSFPLGGAANEQFF. The CDR3 coding sequence is TGTGCCAGCAGCTTCCCGTTGGGGGGGGCAGCAAATGAGCAGTTCTTC.

A word on this clone: Its ends do not fully match the called genes, so a read error is possible. The chain recombines TRBV7-7 with TRBJ2-7, with D possibly matching TRBD2 (5 bases). The CDR3 is 16 amino acids. Germline V gene data show CDR1 as SSHAT and CDR2 as FNYEAQ (reference sequence). This CDR3 reads CASSPMTVGSSYEQYF. Here the CDR3 DNA reads TGTGCTAGCAGCCCAATGACTGTAGGGAGCTCCTACGAGCAGTACTTC. The variable domain in full, completed from reference TRBV7-7 and TRBJ2-7, reads GAGVSQSPRYKVTKRGQDVTLRCDPISSHATLYWYQQALGQGPEFLTYFNYEAQPDKSGLPSDRFSAERPEGSISTLTIQRTEQRDSAMYRCASSPMTVGSSYEQYFGPGTRLTVT.

The chain combines TRBV2 with TRBJ2-1; D call uncertain. Germline V gene lookup returns CDR1 SNHLY and CDR2 FYNNEI. The CDR3 runs 10 residues. Deletions cut 8 bases from V and 9 bases from J, with 8 bases between. This chain's CDR3 is CASAPPEQFF. In DNA form, the CDR3 reads TGTGCCAGCGCGCCGCCTGAGCAGTTCTTC.

The chain recombines TRBV7-2 with TRBJ2-5, with 7 positions matching TRBD2. V lost 1 base to trimming and J lost 2 bases; unmatched junction nucleotides: 1. The CDR3 totals 14 residues. Per germline, CDR1 SGHTA and CDR2 FQGNSA. The CDR3: CASSLGGGQETQYF. The CDR3 nucleotides are TGTGCCAGCAGCTTAGGGGGGGGTCAAGAGACCCAGTACTTC.

The chain is built from TRBV27 and TRBJ2-7, with D possibly being TRBD1 (7 bases). Germline CDR1 and CDR2: MNHEY and SMNVEV (reference sequence). This CDR3 has 15 residues. V lost 2 bases to trimming and J lost 4 bases, with 15 bases between them. The CDR3 DNA reads TGTGCCAGCAGTTTAGGGGGCAGGGGGGCATACGAGCAGTACTTC. Translating gives CASSLGGRGAYEQYF.

The rearrangement links TRBV9 to TRBJ2-3; 9 positions agree with TRBD2. J gave up 5 bases and V 0 bases, and 7 bases lay outside the gene matches. Looked up from germline, CDR1 is SGDLS and CDR2 is YYNGEE. This CDR3 is built from 16 residues. CDR3 region: CASSVEGGGAKDTQYF. CDR3 in DNA: TGTGCCAGCAGCGTAGAGGGCGGGGGGGCAAAAGATACGCAGTATTTT.

The chain links TRBV29-1 to TRBJ2-7; D unclear. The CDR3 extends over 15 amino acids. CDR1 and CDR2 from the germline V gene are SQVTM and ANQGSEA. Between the trimmed V and J ends, which lost 2 bases and 4 bases, there was a span of 18 bases. The CDR3 sequence: CSVESPGPLDYEQYF. CDR3 DNA: TGCAGCGTTGAATCACCAGGCCCCTTAGATTACGAGCAGTACTTC.

This rearrangement joins TRBV7-9 to TRBJ2-2; 11 bases are a match to TRBD2. Germline V gene sequence: CDR1 SEHNR, CDR2 FQNEAQ (reference sequence). This CDR3 has 17 amino acids. After removal of 5 bases from V and 4 bases from J, the junction contained 9 bases not matched to a gene. CDR3: CASSGSGGASGTGELFF. The CDR3 DNA follows: TGTGCCAGCAGCGGTAGCGGGGGGGCCAGCGGCACCGGGGAGCTGTTTTTT.

J is TRBJ1-5 and V is TRBV9; D perhaps matches TRBD1 (5 bases). The germline gives CDR1 SGDLS, CDR2 YYNGEE. V was clipped by 2 bases and J by 3 bases, with 9 bases between them. The CDR3 contains 14 residues. The CDR3 DNA sequence: TGTGCCAGCAGCGTCTCAGGGAACAATCAGCCCCAGCATTTT. Translated, it gives CASSVSGNNQPQHF.